Listed below are T cell receptor beta chains from one sample, sequenced in a study of blood T cell repertoires in COVID-19. The table came from immunoSEQ multiplex PCR; TCRdb's copy has only in-frame clones and leaves some out. The sample records approximately 290,000 clones, 80% to 85% being singletons. The sequenced material came from peripheral blood. The receptor source for this set is a person between 70 and 80 years old with COVID-19, enrolled during active disease. The CDR3 runs from the conserved cysteine through the conserved F or W. Fields, in order: D gene, J gene, clone size, V gene, CDR3 protein, CDR3 DNA. The D gene is left open where the match is weak. Expanded clones are given a class, and other clones once, few, many or no size at all.

d_gene: TRBD1; j_gene: TRBJ1-6; abundance: -; v_gene: TRBV28; CDR3aa: CASLRPGQGVDSPLHF; CDR3nt: TGTGCCAGCCTCCGACCGGGACAGGGTGTGGATTCACCCCTCCACTTT
d_gene: -; j_gene: TRBJ2-1; abundance: once; v_gene: TRBV27; CDR3aa: CASGADKYSVQFF; CDR3nt: TGTGCCAGCGGTGCGGACAAATACAGTGTGCAGTTCTTC
d_gene: TRBD1; j_gene: TRBJ1-5; abundance: -; v_gene: TRBV2; CDR3aa: CASSHRDRGDQPQHF; CDR3nt: TGTGCCAGCAGCCACCGGGACAGGGGCGATCAGCCCCAGCATTTT
d_gene: -; j_gene: TRBJ1-1; abundance: once; v_gene: TRBV5-4; CDR3aa: CASSSLRDTNTEAFF; CDR3nt: TGTGCCAGCAGTTCACTCCGGGACACGAACACTGAAGCTTTCTTT
d_gene: TRBD2; j_gene: TRBJ2-1; abundance: -; v_gene: TRBV5-8; CDR3aa: CASRWTSGRNEQFF; CDR3nt: TGTGCCAGCAGATGGACTAGCGGGAGAAATGAGCAGTTCTTC
d_gene: -; j_gene: TRBJ1-2; abundance: few; v_gene: TRBV12-5; CDR3aa: CASGLGTAVGGYTF; CDR3nt: TGTGCTAGTGGTTTGGGGACAGCAGTCGGTGGCTACACCTTC
d_gene: -; j_gene: TRBJ1-5; abundance: -; v_gene: TRBV12-3/TRBV12-4; CDR3aa: CASNGGGQPQHF; CDR3nt: TGTGCCAGCAATGGGGGGGGTCAGCCCCAGCATTTT
d_gene: TRBD1; j_gene: TRBJ2-2; abundance: -; v_gene: TRBV14; CDR3aa: CASSQGWGQGIANTGELFF; CDR3nt: TGTGCCAGCAGCCAAGGGTGGGGACAGGGAATTGCGAACACCGGGGAGCTGTTTTTT
d_gene: TRBD1; j_gene: TRBJ2-7; abundance: -; v_gene: TRBV28; CDR3aa: CASLGQDFYEQYF; CDR3nt: TGTGCCAGCCTGGGACAGGACTTCTACGAGCAGTACTTC
d_gene: -; j_gene: TRBJ2-7; abundance: -; v_gene: TRBV27; CDR3aa: CASSFLGSEQYF; CDR3nt: TGTGCCAGCAGTTTTTTGGGGAGTGAGCAGTACTTC
d_gene: TRBD1; j_gene: TRBJ1-1; abundance: -; v_gene: TRBV7-3; CDR3aa: CASSLGTGVTEAFF; CDR3nt: TGTGCCAGCAGCCTCGGGACAGGGGTCACTGAAGCTTTCTTT
d_gene: -; j_gene: TRBJ2-3; abundance: few; v_gene: TRBV11-2; CDR3aa: CASSSRFNTQYF; CDR3nt: TGTGCCAGCAGCTCGAGATTTAACACGCAGTATTTT
d_gene: TRBD1; j_gene: TRBJ2-5; abundance: -; v_gene: TRBV18; CDR3aa: CASSPSWDRQETQYF; CDR3nt: TGTGCCAGCTCACCGAGCTGGGACAGACAAGAGACCCAGTACTTC
d_gene: -; j_gene: TRBJ2-3; abundance: -; v_gene: TRBV12-3/TRBV12-4; CDR3aa: CASSTGGTQYF; CDR3nt: TGTGCCAGCAGCACTGGTGGTACGCAGTATTTT
d_gene: TRBD1; j_gene: TRBJ1-4; abundance: -; v_gene: TRBV5-5; CDR3aa: CASSLAPTGVSEKLFF; CDR3nt: TGTGCCAGCAGCTTGGCACCTACAGGGGTTTCGGAAAAACTGTTTTTT
d_gene: -; j_gene: TRBJ2-3; abundance: -; v_gene: TRBV11-2; CDR3aa: CASSLDTEGGTDTQYF; CDR3nt: TGTGCCAGCAGCTTAGATACGGAGGGAGGCACAGATACGCAGTATTTT
d_gene: -; j_gene: TRBJ1-2; abundance: -; v_gene: TRBV5-6; CDR3aa: CASSFAGSYGYTF; CDR3nt: TGTGCCAGCAGCTTCGCAGGGTCTTATGGCTACACCTTC
d_gene: -; j_gene: TRBJ2-2; abundance: -; v_gene: TRBV5-1; CDR3aa: CASSSGQNTGELFF; CDR3nt: TGCGCCAGCAGCTCCGGACAGAACACCGGGGAGCTGTTTTTT
d_gene: -; j_gene: TRBJ1-5; abundance: -; v_gene: TRBV28; CDR3aa: CASSTRQTNQPQHF; CDR3nt: TGTGCCAGCAGTACCCGACAGACTAATCAGCCCCAGCATTTT
d_gene: -; j_gene: TRBJ2-1; abundance: -; v_gene: TRBV11-2; CDR3aa: CASSSSNQPGSYNEQFF; CDR3nt: TGTGCCAGCAGCTCCAGCAATCAGCCAGGCTCCTACAATGAGCAGTTCTTC
d_gene: -; j_gene: TRBJ2-7; abundance: -; v_gene: TRBV9; CDR3aa: CASSAAYEQYF; CDR3nt: TGTGCCAGCAGCGCTGCCTACGAGCAGTACTTC
d_gene: -; j_gene: TRBJ1-3; abundance: -; v_gene: TRBV9; CDR3aa: CASSPSSVSGNTIYF; CDR3nt: TGTGCCAGCAGCCCCTCTTCGGTGTCCGGAAACACCATATATTTT
d_gene: -; j_gene: TRBJ2-5; abundance: -; v_gene: TRBV6-1; CDR3aa: CASSESGRQETQYF; CDR3nt: TGTGCCAGCAGTGAAAGCGGAAGACAAGAGACCCAGTACTTC
d_gene: -; j_gene: TRBJ2-2; abundance: -; v_gene: TRBV28; CDR3aa: CASSTPTESNTGELFF; CDR3nt: TGTGCCAGCAGTACCCCGACAGAGTCGAACACCGGGGAGCTGTTTTTT
d_gene: TRBD1; j_gene: TRBJ2-7; abundance: -; v_gene: TRBV9; CDR3aa: CASSARQGSEQYF; CDR3nt: TGTGCCAGCAGCGCAAGACAGGGTAGCGAGCAGTACTTC
d_gene: -; j_gene: TRBJ2-3; abundance: -; v_gene: TRBV7-3; CDR3aa: CASRRAGTDTQYF; CDR3nt: TGTGCCAGCCGCCGCGCGGGAACAGATACGCAGTATTTT
d_gene: TRBD1; j_gene: TRBJ1-4; abundance: -; v_gene: TRBV11-2; CDR3aa: CASSLVGTGSEKLFF; CDR3nt: TGTGCCAGCAGCTTAGTAGGGACAGGGAGTGAAAAACTGTTTTTT
d_gene: -; j_gene: TRBJ2-2; abundance: -; v_gene: TRBV5-1; CDR3aa: CASSLVRLLSAPNTGELFF; CDR3nt: TGCGCCAGCAGCTTGGTTAGGTTGTTGAGCGCACCGAACACCGGGGAGCTGTTTTTT
d_gene: TRBD2; j_gene: TRBJ2-5; abundance: -; v_gene: TRBV7-2; CDR3aa: CASSLNGRGNQETQYF; CDR3nt: TGTGCCAGCAGCTTAAACGGGCGGGGGAACCAAGAGACCCAGTACTTC
d_gene: TRBD2; j_gene: TRBJ2-3; abundance: -; v_gene: TRBV27; CDR3aa: CASSRIAGTAKIVTDTQYF; CDR3nt: TGTGCCAGCAGCAGAATAGCGGGAACGGCGAAAATAGTCACAGATACGCAGTATTTT
d_gene: -; j_gene: TRBJ1-1; abundance: -; v_gene: TRBV18; CDR3aa: CATLNRTRTEAFF; CDR3nt: TGTGCCACCCTCAACAGGACCCGCACTGAAGCTTTCTTT